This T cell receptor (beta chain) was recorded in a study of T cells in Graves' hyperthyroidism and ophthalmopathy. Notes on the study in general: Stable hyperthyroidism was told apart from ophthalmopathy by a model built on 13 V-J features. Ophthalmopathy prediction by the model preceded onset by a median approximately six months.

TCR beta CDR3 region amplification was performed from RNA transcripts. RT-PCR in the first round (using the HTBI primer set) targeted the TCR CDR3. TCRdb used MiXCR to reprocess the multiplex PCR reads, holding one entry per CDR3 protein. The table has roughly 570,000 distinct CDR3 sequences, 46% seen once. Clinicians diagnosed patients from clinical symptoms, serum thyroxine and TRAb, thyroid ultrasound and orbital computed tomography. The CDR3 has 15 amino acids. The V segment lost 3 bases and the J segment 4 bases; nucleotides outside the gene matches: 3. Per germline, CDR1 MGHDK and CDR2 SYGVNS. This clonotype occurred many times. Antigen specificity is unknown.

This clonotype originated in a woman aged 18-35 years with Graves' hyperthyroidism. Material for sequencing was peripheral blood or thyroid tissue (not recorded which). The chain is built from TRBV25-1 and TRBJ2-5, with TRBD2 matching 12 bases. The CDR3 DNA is TGTGCCAGCAGTGACCCACTAGCGGGAGGAGAGACCCAGTACTTC. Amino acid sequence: CASSDPLAGGETQYF.